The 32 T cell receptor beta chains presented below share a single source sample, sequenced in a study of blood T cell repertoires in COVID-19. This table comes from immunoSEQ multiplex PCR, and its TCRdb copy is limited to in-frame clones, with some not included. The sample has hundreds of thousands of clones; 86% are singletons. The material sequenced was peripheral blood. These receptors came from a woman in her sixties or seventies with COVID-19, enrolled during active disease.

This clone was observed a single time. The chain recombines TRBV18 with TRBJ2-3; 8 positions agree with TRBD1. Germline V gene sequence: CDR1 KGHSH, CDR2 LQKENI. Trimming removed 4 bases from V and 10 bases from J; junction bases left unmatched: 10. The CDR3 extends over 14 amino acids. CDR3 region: CASSLTTGEEAQYF. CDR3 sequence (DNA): TGTGCCAGCTCACTTACGACAGGGGAAGAGGCGCAGTATTTT.

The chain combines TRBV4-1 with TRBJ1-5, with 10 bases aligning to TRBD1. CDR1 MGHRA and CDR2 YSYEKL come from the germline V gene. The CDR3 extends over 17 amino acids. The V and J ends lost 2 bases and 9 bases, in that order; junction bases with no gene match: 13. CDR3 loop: CASSQRGTGEIKGPQHF. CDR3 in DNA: TGCGCCAGCAGCCAAAGGGGGACAGGGGAGATAAAGGGGCCCCAGCATTTT.

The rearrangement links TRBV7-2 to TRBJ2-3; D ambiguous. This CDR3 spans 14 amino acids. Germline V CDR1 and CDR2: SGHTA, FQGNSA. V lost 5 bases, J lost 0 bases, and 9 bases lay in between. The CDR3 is CASSLSRSTDTQYF. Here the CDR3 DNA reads TGTGCCAGCAGCCTCTCCCGGAGCACAGATACGCAGTATTTT.

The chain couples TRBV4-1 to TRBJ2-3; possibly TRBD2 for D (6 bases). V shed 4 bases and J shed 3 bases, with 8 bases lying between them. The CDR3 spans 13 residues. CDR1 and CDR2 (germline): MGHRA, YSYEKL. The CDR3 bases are TGCGCCAGCAGCCGACTAGGGACAGATACGCAGTATTTT. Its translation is CASSRLGTDTQYF.

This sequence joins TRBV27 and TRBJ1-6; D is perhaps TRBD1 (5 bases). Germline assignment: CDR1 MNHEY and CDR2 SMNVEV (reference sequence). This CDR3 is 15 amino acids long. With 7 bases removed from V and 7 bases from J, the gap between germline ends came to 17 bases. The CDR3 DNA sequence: TGTGCCAGCAAGGGGCTTGGGGAGGGGAATTCACCCCTCCACTTT. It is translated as CASKGLGEGNSPLHF.

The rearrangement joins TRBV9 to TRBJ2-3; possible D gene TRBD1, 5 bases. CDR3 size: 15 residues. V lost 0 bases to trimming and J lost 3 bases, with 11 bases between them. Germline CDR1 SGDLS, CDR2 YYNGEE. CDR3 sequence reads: CASSVEGRVTDTQYF. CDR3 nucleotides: TGTGCCAGCAGCGTAGAAGGCAGGGTAACAGATACGCAGTATTTT. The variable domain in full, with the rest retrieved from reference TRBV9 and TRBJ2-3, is DSGVTQTPKHLITATGQRVTLRCSPRSGDLSVYWYQQSLDQGLQFLIQYYNGEERAKGNILERFSAQQFPDLHSELNLSSLELGDSALYFCASSVEGRVTDTQYFGPGTRLTVL.

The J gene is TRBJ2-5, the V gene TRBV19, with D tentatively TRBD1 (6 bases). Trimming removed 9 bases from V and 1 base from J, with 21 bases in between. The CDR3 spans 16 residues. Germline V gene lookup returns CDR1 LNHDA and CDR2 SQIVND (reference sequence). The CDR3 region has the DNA TGTGCCAGCTGGCCTCCTACAGGGATATTCCAAGAGACCCAGTACTTC. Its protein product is CASWPPTGIFQETQYF.

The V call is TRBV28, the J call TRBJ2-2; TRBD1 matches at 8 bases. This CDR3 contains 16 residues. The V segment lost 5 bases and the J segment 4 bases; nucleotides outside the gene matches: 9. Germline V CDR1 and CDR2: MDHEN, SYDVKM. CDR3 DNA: TGTGCCAGCAGTCCTCGGGACAGGAGAAGCACCGGGGAGCTGTTTTTT. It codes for CASSPRDRRSTGELFF.

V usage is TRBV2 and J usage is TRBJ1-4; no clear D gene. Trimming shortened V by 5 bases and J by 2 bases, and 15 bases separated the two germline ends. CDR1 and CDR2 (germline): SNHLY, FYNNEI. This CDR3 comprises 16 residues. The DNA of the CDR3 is TGTGCCAGCAGTCCCGCCGGGGTCAGGACTAATGAAAAACTGTTTTTT. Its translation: CASSPAGVRTNEKLFF.

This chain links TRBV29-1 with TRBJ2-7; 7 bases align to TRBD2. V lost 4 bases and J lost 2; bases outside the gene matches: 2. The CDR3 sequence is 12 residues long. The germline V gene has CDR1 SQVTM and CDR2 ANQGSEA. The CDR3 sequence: CSVVGTTYEQYF. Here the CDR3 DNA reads TGCAGCGTTGTTGGGACTACCTACGAGCAGTACTTC.

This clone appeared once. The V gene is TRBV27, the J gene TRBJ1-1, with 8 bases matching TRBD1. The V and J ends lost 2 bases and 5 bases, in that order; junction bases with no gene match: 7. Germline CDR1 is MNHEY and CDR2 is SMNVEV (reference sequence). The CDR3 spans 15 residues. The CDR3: CASSLLRQGITEAFF. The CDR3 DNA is TGTGCCAGCAGTTTACTTCGACAGGGGATAACTGAAGCTTTCTTT.

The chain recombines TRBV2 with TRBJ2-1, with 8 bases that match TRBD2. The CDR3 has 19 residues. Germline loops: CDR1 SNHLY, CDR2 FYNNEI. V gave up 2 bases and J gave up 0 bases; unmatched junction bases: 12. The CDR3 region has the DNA TGTGCCAGCAGTGAACAGGGACTAGTCGGAGCTAGCTCCTACAATGAGCAGTTCTTC. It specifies CASSEQGLVGASSYNEQFF.

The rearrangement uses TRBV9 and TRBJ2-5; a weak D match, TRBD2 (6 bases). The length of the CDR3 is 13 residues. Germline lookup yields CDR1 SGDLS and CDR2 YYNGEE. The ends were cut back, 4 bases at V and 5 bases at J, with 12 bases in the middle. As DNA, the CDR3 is TGTGCCAGCAGCTCTCCTCGGGAGGAGACCCAGTACTTC. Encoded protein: CASSSPREETQYF. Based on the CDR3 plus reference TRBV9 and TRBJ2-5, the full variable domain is DSGVTQTPKHLITATGQRVTLRCSPRSGDLSVYWYQQSLDQGLQFLIQYYNGEERAKGNILERFSAQQFPDLHSELNLSSLELGDSALYFCASSSPREETQYFGPGTRLLVL.

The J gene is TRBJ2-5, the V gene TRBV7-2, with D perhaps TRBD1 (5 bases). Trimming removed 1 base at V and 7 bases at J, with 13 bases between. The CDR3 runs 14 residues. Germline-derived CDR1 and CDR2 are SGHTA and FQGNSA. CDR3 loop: CASSLGGDQGTQYF. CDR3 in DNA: TGTGCCAGCAGCTTAGGAGGAGACCAGGGGACCCAGTACTTC.

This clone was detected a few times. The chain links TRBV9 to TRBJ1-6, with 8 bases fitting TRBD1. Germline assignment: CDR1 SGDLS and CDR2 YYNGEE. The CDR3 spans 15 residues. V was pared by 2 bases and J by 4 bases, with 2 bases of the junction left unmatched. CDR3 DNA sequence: TGTGCCAGCAGCGTGGACAGGGCGTATAATTCACCCCTCCACTTT. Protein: CASSVDRAYNSPLHF.

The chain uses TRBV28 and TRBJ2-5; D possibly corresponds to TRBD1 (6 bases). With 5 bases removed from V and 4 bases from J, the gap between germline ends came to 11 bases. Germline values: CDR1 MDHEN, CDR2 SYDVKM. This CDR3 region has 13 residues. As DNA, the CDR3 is TGTGCCAGCAGTCAGGACAGCGGAGAGACCCAGTACTTC. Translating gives CASSQDSGETQYF.

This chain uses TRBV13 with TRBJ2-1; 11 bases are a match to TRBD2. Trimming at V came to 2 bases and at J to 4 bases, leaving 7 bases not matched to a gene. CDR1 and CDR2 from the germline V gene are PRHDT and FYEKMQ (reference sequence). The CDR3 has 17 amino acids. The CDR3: CASSLMASGGSYNEQFF. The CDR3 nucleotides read TGTGCCAGCAGCTTAATGGCTAGCGGGGGGTCGTACAATGAGCAGTTCTTC.

The CDR3 sequence: CASSFQGQGVSPLHF. As DNA, the CDR3 is TGTGCCAGCAGTTTCCAAGGACAGGGGGTTTCACCCCTCCACTTT. The rearrangement uses TRBV6-5 and TRBJ1-6, with 10 bases fitting TRBD1. The CDR3 runs 15 residues. CDR1 and CDR2 from the germline V gene are MNHEY and SVGAGI. The ends lost 4 bases at V and 9 bases at J; junction bases unmatched: 6.

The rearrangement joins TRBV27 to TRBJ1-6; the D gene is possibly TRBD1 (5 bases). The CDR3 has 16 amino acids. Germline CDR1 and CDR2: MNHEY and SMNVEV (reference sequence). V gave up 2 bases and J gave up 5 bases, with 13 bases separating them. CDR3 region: CASSLRGPTHNSPLHF. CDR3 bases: TGTGCCAGCAGTTTAAGGGGTCCGACGCATAATTCACCCCTCCACTTT.

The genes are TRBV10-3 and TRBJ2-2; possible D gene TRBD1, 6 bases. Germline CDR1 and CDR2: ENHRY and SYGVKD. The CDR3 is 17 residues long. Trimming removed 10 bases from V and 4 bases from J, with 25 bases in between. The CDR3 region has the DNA TGTGCCACCGAAATATCCCGGGCAGGGGACGGCACCGGGGAGCTGTTTTTT. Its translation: CATEISRAGDGTGELFF.

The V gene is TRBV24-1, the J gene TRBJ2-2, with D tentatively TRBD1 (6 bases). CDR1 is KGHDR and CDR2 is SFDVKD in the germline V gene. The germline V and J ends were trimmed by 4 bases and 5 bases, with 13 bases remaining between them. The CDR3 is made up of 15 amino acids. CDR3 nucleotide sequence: TGTGCCACCAGTGACTTACAGGGAACTACCGGGGAGCTGTTTTTT. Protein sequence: CATSDLQGTTGELFF.

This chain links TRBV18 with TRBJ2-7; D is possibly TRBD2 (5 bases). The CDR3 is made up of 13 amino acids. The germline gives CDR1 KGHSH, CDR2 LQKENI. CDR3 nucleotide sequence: TGTAAACTGACTACCCTCCACTCCTACGAGCAGTACTTC. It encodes CKLTTLHSYEQYF.

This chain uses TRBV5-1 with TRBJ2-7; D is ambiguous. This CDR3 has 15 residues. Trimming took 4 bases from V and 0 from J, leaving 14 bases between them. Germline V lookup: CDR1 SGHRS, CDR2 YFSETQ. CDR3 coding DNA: TGCGCCAGCAGCCCTACGACAATTTTCTCCTACGAGCAGTACTTC. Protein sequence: CASSPTTIFSYEQYF.

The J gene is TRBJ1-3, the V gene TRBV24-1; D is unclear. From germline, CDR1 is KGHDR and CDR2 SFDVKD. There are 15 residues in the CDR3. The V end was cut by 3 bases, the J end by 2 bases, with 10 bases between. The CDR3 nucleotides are TGTGCCACCAGTGATACGACAAGTGCTGGAAACACCATATATTTT. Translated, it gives CATSDTTSAGNTIYF.

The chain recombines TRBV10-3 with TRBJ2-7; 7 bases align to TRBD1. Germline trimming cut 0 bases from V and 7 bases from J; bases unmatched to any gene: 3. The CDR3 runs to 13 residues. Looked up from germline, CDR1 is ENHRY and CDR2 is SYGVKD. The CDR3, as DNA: TGTGCCATCAGTGAGTCAGGGACAGTTGAGCAGTACTTC. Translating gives CAISESGTVEQYF.

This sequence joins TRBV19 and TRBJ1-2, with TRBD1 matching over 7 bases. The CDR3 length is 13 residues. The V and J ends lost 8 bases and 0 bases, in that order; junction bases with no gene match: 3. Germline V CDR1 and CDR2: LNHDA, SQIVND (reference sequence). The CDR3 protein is CASATGANYGYTF. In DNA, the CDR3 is TGTGCCAGTGCTACAGGGGCTAACTATGGCTACACCTTC.

In DNA form, the CDR3 reads TGTGCCAGCAGCCAGAGACAGGGTGGCCACGAGCAGTACTTC. It is translated as CASSQRQGGHEQYF. This chain connects TRBV3-1 (or the pseudogene TRBV3-2) to TRBJ2-7; 7 nucleotides match TRBD1. Per the germline V gene, CDR1 is LGHDT and CDR2 is YNNKEL (reference sequence). V shed 3 bases, J shed 5 bases, and the junction held 7 bases outside the gene matches. The CDR3 spans 14 residues.

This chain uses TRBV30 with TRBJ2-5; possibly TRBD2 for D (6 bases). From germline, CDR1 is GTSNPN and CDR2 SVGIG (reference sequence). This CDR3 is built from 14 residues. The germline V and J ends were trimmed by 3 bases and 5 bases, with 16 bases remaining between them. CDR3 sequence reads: CAWSPGTPSETQYF. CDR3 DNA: TGTGCCTGGAGCCCCGGGACTCCGAGCGAGACCCAGTACTTC. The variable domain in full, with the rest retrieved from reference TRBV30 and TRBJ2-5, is SQTIHQWPATLVQPVGSPLSLECTVEGTSNPNLYWYRQAAGRGLQLLFYSVGIGQISSEVPQNLSASRPQDRQFILSSKKLLLSDSGFYLCAWSPGTPSETQYFGPGTRLLVL.

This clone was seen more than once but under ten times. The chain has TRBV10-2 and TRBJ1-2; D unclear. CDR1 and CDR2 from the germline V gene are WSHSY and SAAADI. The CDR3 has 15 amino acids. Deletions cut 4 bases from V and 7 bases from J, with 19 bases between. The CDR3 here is CASSVRNIDSGGYTF. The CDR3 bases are TGCGCCAGCAGTGTTCGAAATATAGATTCCGGTGGCTACACCTTC.

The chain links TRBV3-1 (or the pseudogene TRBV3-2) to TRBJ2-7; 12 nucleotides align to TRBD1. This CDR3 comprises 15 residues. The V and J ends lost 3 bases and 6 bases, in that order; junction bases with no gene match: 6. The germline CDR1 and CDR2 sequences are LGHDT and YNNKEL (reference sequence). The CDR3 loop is CASSQPGQGAREQYF. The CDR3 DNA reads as TGTGCCAGCAGCCAGCCGGGACAGGGGGCCCGCGAGCAGTACTTC.

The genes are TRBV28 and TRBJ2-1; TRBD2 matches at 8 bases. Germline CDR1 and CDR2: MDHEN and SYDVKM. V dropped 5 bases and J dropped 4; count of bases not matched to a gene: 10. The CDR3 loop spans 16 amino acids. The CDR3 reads CASSTYRGGTYNEQFF. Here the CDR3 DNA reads TGTGCCAGCAGTACATATCGCGGGGGGACTTACAATGAGCAGTTCTTC.

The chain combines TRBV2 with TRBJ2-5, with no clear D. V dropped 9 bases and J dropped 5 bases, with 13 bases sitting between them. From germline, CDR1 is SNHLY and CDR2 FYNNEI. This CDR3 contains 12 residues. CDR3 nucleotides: TGTGCCAGTAATAGTGGTTTCGAGACCCAGTACTTC. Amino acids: CASNSGFETQYF. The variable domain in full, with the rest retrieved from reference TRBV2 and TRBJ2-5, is EPEVTQTPSHQVTQMGQEVILRCVPISNHLYFYWYRQILGQKVEFLVSFYNNEISEKSEIFDDQFSVERPDGSNFTLKIRSTKLEDSAMYFCASNSGFETQYFGPGTRLLVL.